Listed below are T cell receptor beta chains from one sample, sequenced in a study of beta chain features in type 1 diabetes. Assay: immunoSEQ multiplex PCR; the TCRdb copy retains only in-frame clones and omits some. The data show 850,000 to 900,000 clones, with about a sixth seen just once and roughly 0.025% held by the top ten. Sequenced input: naive CD4+ T cells from blood. These TCRs come from a woman aged 18 to 35 in good health. CDR3s include the opening cysteine and the closing phenylalanine or tryptophan. D genes are given only for firm matches. Clone size is stated in some rows and not others, as once, few, many or a class when expanded.

>-|TRBJ2-7|TRBV13|few
CASSFQGPYEQYF
TGTGCCAGCAGCTTTCAGGGCCCCTACGAGCAGTACTTC
>TRBD1|TRBJ2-5|TRBV7-8|few
CASRPSWTGGLETQYF
TGTGCCAGCAGGCCATCCTGGACAGGGGGCTTGGAGACCCAGTACTTC
>-|TRBJ1-5|TRBV4-3|-
CASSQEWDQPQHF
TGCGCCAGCAGCCAAGAGTGGGATCAGCCCCAGCATTTT
>-|TRBJ1-2|TRBV27|-
CASGLRENYGYTF
TGTGCCAGCGGACTAAGGGAGAACTATGGCTACACCTTC
>-|TRBJ2-1|TRBV2|-
CASSELLGWGGEQFF
TGTGCCAGCAGTGAATTATTGGGATGGGGTGGGGAGCAGTTCTTC
>-|TRBJ2-1|TRBV19|-
CASSPRTRSQYNEQFF
TGTGCCAGTAGTCCCAGGACTCGTTCACAATACAATGAGCAGTTCTTC
>TRBD1|TRBJ2-7|TRBV6-5|once
CASSSVGQGYEQYF
TGTGCCAGCAGTTCCGTCGGACAGGGTTACGAGCAGTACTTC
>TRBD1|TRBJ1-2|TRBV28|-
CASSPMDRVIYGYTF
TGTGCCAGCAGTCCCATGGACAGGGTCATCTATGGCTACACCTTC
>TRBD1|TRBJ2-1|TRBV4-2|few
CASSQGTGVYEQFF
TGTGCCAGCAGCCAAGGGACAGGGGTGTATGAGCAGTTCTTC
>-|TRBJ2-7|TRBV7-2|-
CASSLEGESYEQYF
TGTGCCAGCAGCTTAGAGGGAGAGTCCTACGAGCAGTACTTC
>TRBD2|TRBJ2-2|TRBV19|few
CASSPPGGRNTGELFF
TGTGCCAGTTCACCCCCGGGGGGAAGGAACACCGGGGAGCTGTTTTTT
>-|TRBJ2-5|TRBV4-2|few
CASSQLRGQETQYF
TGTGCCAGCAGCCAGTTGAGGGGTCAAGAGACCCAGTACTTC
>-|TRBJ1-3|TRBV18|few
CASSLQAESGNTIYF
TGTGCCAGCTCACTCCAAGCAGAATCTGGAAACACCATATATTTT
>-|TRBJ2-1|TRBV28|few
CASMSGEQFF
TGTGCCAGTATGAGCGGTGAGCAGTTCTTC
>TRBD1|TRBJ2-5|TRBV28|few
CASSPTGVTQYF
TGTGCCAGCAGTCCGACAGGGGTGACCCAGTACTTC
>-|TRBJ2-7|TRBV4-1|-
CASSRLPGGEPYEQYF
TGCGCCAGCAGCCGCCTACCGGGTGGGGAACCTTACGAGCAGTACTTC
>-|TRBJ2-3|TRBV7-9|few
CASSLRAGRTDTQYF
TGTGCCAGCAGCCTCCGGGCGGGTCGCACAGATACGCAGTATTTT
>-|TRBJ2-2|TRBV6-5|few
CASSLATQGTGELFF
TGTGCCAGCAGTCTAGCGACACAGGGCACCGGGGAGCTGTTTTTT
>TRBD2|TRBJ2-3|TRBV7-9|-
CASSPGVAGGTDTQYF
TGTGCCAGCAGCCCAGGGGTAGCGGGAGGCACAGATACGCAGTATTTT
>-|TRBJ1-1|TRBV2|few
CASSDLFNTEAFF
TGTGCCAGCAGTGATTTGTTTAACACTGAAGCTTTCTTT
>-|TRBJ2-7|TRBV7-8|few
CASSSGYGIYEQYF
TGTGCCAGCAGCTCCGGATACGGGATTTACGAGCAGTACTTC
>TRBD1|TRBJ2-3|TRBV27|-
CATKPGQGTDTQYF
TGTGCCACCAAACCGGGACAGGGCACAGATACGCAGTATTTT
>-|TRBJ2-5|TRBV5-6|-
CASSRSGARGTQYF
TGTGCCAGCAGCAGGTCGGGAGCGCGCGGGACCCAGTACTTC
>-|TRBJ2-2|TRBV2|-
CASSVQANTGELFF
TGTGCCAGCAGTGTCCAAGCCAACACCGGGGAGCTGTTTTTT
>TRBD2|TRBJ2-7|TRBV2|few
CASRPGGGHVSYEQYF
TGTGCCAGCAGACCGGGCGGGGGGCACGTCTCCTACGAGCAGTACTTC
>-|TRBJ2-3|TRBV2|few
CASRSESDTQYF
TGTGCCAGCAGAAGTGAGTCAGATACGCAGTATTTT
>-|TRBJ1-5|TRBV25-1|-
CASSEQGNQPQHF
TGTGCCAGCAGTGAACAGGGCAATCAGCCCCAGCATTTT
>-|TRBJ2-3|TRBV7-9|few
CASSLGRLANTDTQYF
TGTGCCAGCAGCTTAGGGCGGCTAGCAAACACAGATACGCAGTATTTT
>-|TRBJ1-5|TRBV2|few
CASKSSFLSNQPQHF
TGTGCCAGCAAAAGCAGCTTTCTTAGCAATCAGCCCCAGCATTTT
>-|TRBJ2-2|TRBV6-4|-
CASSIDFTTGELFF
TGTGCCAGCAGTATAGACTTCACCACCGGGGAGCTGTTTTTT
>-|TRBJ2-6|TRBV7-3|few
CASSQRTAAGANVLTF
TGTGCCAGCAGCCAAAGGACAGCTGCTGGGGCCAACGTCCTGACTTTC
>-|TRBJ2-5|TRBV18|few
CASSPRKLPEQETQYF
TGTGCCAGCTCACCGAGGAAGCTGCCGGAACAAGAGACCCAGTACTTC
>-|TRBJ1-2|TRBV28|-
CASSPPTGLYGYTF
TGTGCCAGCAGTCCACCGACAGGACTCTATGGCTACACCTTC
>TRBD2|TRBJ2-1|TRBV5-1|-
CASSSLGTIGNEQFF
TGCGCCAGCAGCTCCTTAGGGACTATCGGCAATGAGCAGTTCTTC
>-|TRBJ2-6|TRBV5-6|-
CASSLVAGGQRGANVLTF
TGTGCCAGCAGCTTAGTTGCAGGAGGGCAGAGGGGGGCCAACGTCCTGACTTTC
>-|TRBJ1-1|TRBV29-1|few
CSVGGSPNTEAFF
TGCAGCGTTGGTGGGTCCCCGAACACTGAAGCTTTCTTT
>TRBD1|TRBJ1-3|TRBV6-5|-
CASSGTGGMTIYF
TGTGCCAGCAGCGGGACAGGCGGTATGACCATATATTTT
>TRBD2|TRBJ2-1|TRBV7-2|-
CASTLGIAGVNNEQFF
TGTGCCAGCACCTTAGGAATAGCGGGAGTGAACAATGAGCAGTTCTTC
>-|TRBJ1-2|TRBV5-1|few
CASSPGGRIGYTF
TGCGCCAGCAGCCCGGGGGGGCGGATTGGCTACACCTTC
>TRBD1|TRBJ2-4|TRBV6-5|-
CASDRDAKNIQYF
TGTGCCAGCGACAGGGACGCCAAAAACATTCAGTACTTC
>-|TRBJ1-1|TRBV7-2|few
CASSLQGMNTEAFF
TGTGCCAGCAGCTTACAGGGCATGAACACTGAAGCTTTCTTT
>-|TRBJ2-2|TRBV7-9|-
CASRRQANTGELFF
TGTGCCAGCCGAAGACAGGCTAACACCGGGGAGCTGTTTTTT
>-|TRBJ2-5|TRBV6-5|-
CASSYPGDQTQYF
TGTGCCAGCAGTTACCCGGGAGATCAGACCCAGTACTTC
>TRBD2|TRBJ2-5|TRBV11-2|-
CASSHSGQETQYF
TGTGCCAGCAGCCATAGCGGGCAAGAGACCCAGTACTTC
>TRBD2|TRBJ2-5|TRBV7-2|few
CASSLGASSSGRQETQYF
TGTGCCAGCAGCTTAGGCGCATCCTCTAGCGGGCGTCAAGAGACCCAGTACTTC
>-|TRBJ1-4|TRBV7-9|-
CASSLDAGSNEKLFF
TGTGCCAGCAGCTTAGATGCAGGGTCTAATGAAAAACTGTTTTTT
>-|TRBJ1-1|TRBV18|-
CASSPDQSTARKAFF
TGTGCCAGCTCACCAGACCAGAGCACCGCACGCAAAGCTTTCTTT
>-|TRBJ2-3|TRBV25-1|few
CASSFPAANTDTQYF
TGTGCCAGCAGTTTCCCAGCGGCTAACACAGATACGCAGTATTTT
>TRBD2|TRBJ2-5|TRBV4-1|few
CASSHTGLAGMTLYF
TGCGCCAGCAGCCATACCGGACTAGCGGGTATGACCTTGTACTTC
>-|TRBJ2-3|TRBV13|-
CASSLGLMGGPQQSTQYF
TGTGCCAGCAGCTTAGGCCTAATGGGTGGGCCCCAACAAAGTACGCAGTATTTT
>-|TRBJ2-7|TRBV20-1|-
CSARLPYEQYF
TGCAGTGCTAGACTCCCCTACGAGCAGTACTTC